The 27 T cell receptor beta chains listed next were all sequenced from one sample in a study of T cell repertoires in breast cancer. Blocking oligonucleotides added to a second nested PCR suppressed unpaired genes. Using its own MiXCR run on the emulsion pairing reads, TCRdb lists one record per CDR3 protein. The sample contains about 40,000 distinct CDR3 sequences, 35% to 50% of which appear only once. An expanded emulsion RT-PCR with primers for all TCR V genes paired CD8+ T cell chains. Sequencing used CD8+ T cells. These receptors all stem from a pool of human donors with breast cancer or a healthy control (not recorded which).

This chain links TRBV20-1 with TRBJ2-3, with D perhaps matching TRBD1 (5 bases). The V end was cut by 2 bases, the J end by 2 bases, with 11 bases between. The germline V gene has CDR1 DFQATT and CDR2 SNEGSKA (reference sequence). The CDR3 contains 14 residues. The CDR3 DNA reads TGCAGTGCTAGACCACCAGGGCCCACAGATACGCAGTATTTT. This gives the protein CSARPPGPTDTQYF.

This chain connects TRBV30 to TRBJ1-4; 8 bases are shared with TRBD1. Germline V gene data show CDR1 as GTSNPN and CDR2 as SVGIG (reference sequence). V gave up 6 bases and J gave up 5 bases; unmatched junction bases: 8. This CDR3 region has 14 residues. In DNA, the CDR3 is TGTGCCTGCTCACAGGGGGTATTGAATGAAAAACTGTTTTTT. Its protein is CACSQGVLNEKLFF.

A word on this clonotype: A single base separates this from a much larger clone, so it may be a read error. The chain combines TRBV6-4 with TRBJ1-1; no clear D. The CDR3 is 14 amino acids. The V gene's germline CDR1 is MRHNA and CDR2 SNTAGT. The CDR3 coding sequence is TGTGCCAGCAGTGACTCGAATGAAGGCACTGGAGCTTTCTTT. Translating it yields CASSDSNEGTGAFF.

This chain uses TRBV5-1 with TRBJ2-3, with TRBD2 matching 11 bases. Losses at the gene ends were 1 base for V and 4 bases for J; bases not matched to a gene: 2. Germline CDR1 and CDR2: SGHRS and YFSETQ. The length of the CDR3 is 15 residues. CDR3 in DNA: TGCGCCAGCAGCTTGCCTAGCGGGGGGTCAGATACGCAGTATTTT. Translated: CASSLPSGGSDTQYF.

Worth noting for this clonotype: This may be a read error, as it is one base from a much larger clone. The J gene is TRBJ2-1, the V gene TRBV25-1; the D call may be TRBD1 or TRBD2 (5 bases each). Germline-derived CDR1 and CDR2 are MGHDK and SYGVNS. The V and J ends lost 6 bases and 12 bases respectively, with 15 bases between them. The CDR3 is 12 residues long. CDR3 DNA sequence: TGTGCCAGCAGCCCAGGGTCTGGGGGGCAGTTCTTC. It specifies CASSPGSGGQFF.

The chain joins TRBV9 to TRBJ1-2, with TRBD1 as a possible D gene (5 bases). V was clipped by 2 bases and J by 3 bases, with 20 bases between them. The CDR3 sequence is 17 residues long. Germline CDR1 SGDLS, CDR2 YYNGEE. CDR3 DNA: TGTGCCAGCAGCGTCCGACCGGACGGGGAAGGGGACTATGGCTACACCTTC. This translates into CASSVRPDGEGDYGYTF.

The chain carries TRBV18 and TRBJ2-7; the D gene is possibly TRBD1 (6 bases). Trimming stripped 2 bases from V and 6 bases from J, with 11 bases between. The germline CDR1 and CDR2 sequences are KGHSH and LQKENI. The CDR3 is made up of 13 amino acids. CDR3 bases: TGTGCCAGCTCACCAGAAGGACAGTCCGAGCAGTACTTC. This translates into CASSPEGQSEQYF.

This clonotype was detected a few times. This sequence joins TRBV20-1 and TRBJ1-1; 8 nucleotides match TRBD1. The CDR3 covers 15 residues. Germline CDR1 DFQATT, CDR2 SNEGSKA (reference sequence). J lost 2 bases, V lost 6 bases, and 11 bases had no gene match. CDR3 bases: TGCAGTGCCACAGGGGGTCGAGGGCATAACACTGAAGCTTTCTTT. It specifies CSATGGRGHNTEAFF.

This clonotype has at least ten counts. This chain connects TRBV6-1 to TRBJ1-1; no clear D. This CDR3 comprises 13 residues. CDR1 is MNHNS, CDR2 SASEGT, per germline. The CDR3 bases are TGTGCGGCGAGGGAGGCCCTGAACACTGAAGCTTTCTTT. Amino acid sequence: CAAREALNTEAFF.

This clonotype was seen more than once but under ten times. The rearrangement joins TRBV12-3 or TRBV12-4 to TRBJ1-1; D possibly corresponds to TRBD1 (5 bases). This CDR3 region has 15 residues. Trimming left V 6 bases short and J 1 base short, with 15 bases between. This CDR3 reads CASRYTGGRNTEAFF. For the CDR3, the DNA is TGTGCCAGCAGGTACACGGGGGGGAGGAACACTGAAGCTTTCTTT.

Regarding this clonotype: This may arise from a read error, as a much more abundant clone is one base away. The chain recombines TRBV20-1 with TRBJ2-7, with 9 nucleotides matching TRBD1. Germline CDR1 DFQATT, CDR2 SNEGSKA (reference sequence). The CDR3 is 15 residues long. The V segment lost 1 base and the J segment 0 bases; nucleotides outside the gene matches: 4. Here the CDR3 reads CSARVQGALSYEQYF. CDR3 sequence (DNA): TGCAGTGCTAGAGTACAGGGGGCTCTCTCCTACGAGCAGTACTTC.

This sequence joins TRBV2 and TRBJ1-2; 7 nucleotides line up with TRBD1. V was clipped by 6 bases and J by 4 bases; unmatched bases: 5. The germline V gene has CDR1 SNHLY and CDR2 FYNNEI. This CDR3 has 13 amino acids. CDR3 sequence reads: CASRWDSSYGYTF. CDR3 DNA: TGTGCCAGCAGATGGGACAGTTCCTATGGCTACACCTTC. The full variable domain, rest sourced from reference TRBV2 and TRBJ1-2, is EPEVTQTPSHQVTQMGQEVILRCVPISNHLYFYWYRQILGQKVEFLVSFYNNEISEKSEIFDDQFSVERPDGSNFTLKIRSTKLEDSAMYFCASRWDSSYGYTFGSGTRLTVV.

The chain is built from TRBV27 and TRBJ2-2; 7 positions match TRBD1. This CDR3 comprises 15 residues. V shed 5 bases and J 6 bases; nucleotides not matched to a gene: 9. In germline, CDR1 is MNHEY, CDR2 SMNVEV (reference sequence). CDR3 nucleotides: TGTGCCAGCAGTCAGACAGGGAATAGTGCCGGGGAGCTGTTTTTT. This sequence encodes CASSQTGNSAGELFF.

The chain couples TRBV19 to TRBJ1-1; a possible D gene is TRBD1 (6 bases). Trimming took off 5 bases at V and 13 bases at J, with 26 bases between the two ends. This CDR3 has 15 amino acids. Looked up from germline, CDR1 is LNHDA and CDR2 is SQIVND (reference sequence). CDR3 amino acids: CASSPVGGGPTTGFF. The CDR3, as DNA: TGTGCCAGTAGTCCTGTTGGTGGGGGCCCGACAACCGGTTTCTTT.

J is TRBJ2-3 and V is TRBV18; 7 bases align to TRBD1. Looked up from germline, CDR1 is KGHSH and CDR2 is LQKENI. After removal of 5 bases from V and 0 bases from J, the junction contained 8 bases not matched to a gene. The CDR3 sequence is 16 residues long. CDR3 sequence reads: CASSSGQASSTDTQYF. The CDR3, as DNA: TGTGCCAGCTCATCCGGACAGGCCTCTAGCACAGATACGCAGTATTTT.

On this clonotype: This may arise from a read error, as a much more abundant clone is one base away. V and J are TRBV4-2 and TRBJ2-3; TRBD1 is a possible D gene (6 bases). Germline V gives CDR1 LGHNA, CDR2 YNFKEQ. This CDR3 has 16 residues. This CDR3 reads CASSQGEGVSKDTQYF. The CDR3 DNA reads TGTGCCAGCAGCCAAGGTGAGGGGGTCAGCAAAGATACGCAGTATTTT.

The chain is built from TRBV18 and TRBJ1-1; a possible D gene is TRBD1 (6 bases). From germline, CDR1 is KGHSH and CDR2 LQKENI. Trimming left V 0 bases short and J 4 bases short, with 12 bases between. CDR3 length: 15 residues. The CDR3 spells CASSPPRTVSTEAFF. As DNA, the CDR3 is TGTGCCAGCTCACCACCCCGGACAGTTAGCACTGAAGCTTTCTTT.

A note on this clonotype: A much bigger clone sits one base away, suggesting this may be a read error. The gene calls are TRBV15 and TRBJ2-3; no clear D. This CDR3 contains 14 residues. Germline V gene sequence: CDR1 LNHNV, CDR2 YYDKDF (reference sequence). DNA for the CDR3: TGTACCACCAGCCTCGGACGGTACACAGATACGCAGTATTTT. Amino acid sequence: CTTSLGRYTDTQYF.

The V and J genes are TRBV7-2 and TRBJ2-1, with D perhaps being TRBD1 or TRBD2 (6 bases each). Germline values: CDR1 SGHTA, CDR2 FQGNSA. The CDR3 length is 16 residues. V lost 5 bases and J 0 bases, leaving 14 bases between the germline ends. The DNA of the CDR3 is TGTGCCAGCAGCCCTACCGGGGGCAGCTCCTACAATGAGCAGTTCTTC. Translation gives CASSPTGGSSYNEQFF.

Note on this clonotype: Since the CDR3 does not end with the conserved phenylalanine or tryptophan, this likely comes from a read error. The genes are TRBV20-1 and TRBJ1-5, with 8 nucleotides matching TRBD1. Germline trimming cut 6 bases from V and 8 bases from J; bases unmatched to any gene: 6. Germline CDR1 DFQATT, CDR2 SNEGSKA (reference sequence). This CDR3 is 12 amino acids long. CDR3 residues: CSAGDRSEPQHL. The CDR3 DNA is TGCAGTGCCGGGGACAGGAGCGAGCCCCAGCATCTT.

This clonotype showed up just a few times. This chain uses TRBV20-1 with TRBJ1-1; 7 positions match TRBD1. Germline trimming cut 6 bases from V and 11 bases from J; bases unmatched to any gene: 12. Germline CDR1 reads DFQATT; CDR2 reads SNEGSKA (reference sequence). This CDR3 has 12 residues. The CDR3 coding sequence is TGCAGTGCACAAAGGGCCGGGACAGCGGCTTTCTTT. Its translation is CSAQRAGTAAFF.

V is TRBV24-1 and J is TRBJ1-5; tentative D call: TRBD1 (6 bases). The V end lost 3 bases, the J end lost 4 bases, and 15 bases lay between the germline ends. This CDR3 has 16 residues. Germline V gene data show CDR1 as KGHDR and CDR2 as SFDVKD. In DNA form, the CDR3 reads TGTGCCACCAGTGATGGGACATTGGAGGGAAATCAGCCCCAGCATTTT. Protein product: CATSDGTLEGNQPQHF.

About this clonotype: This could be a read error, since a much larger clone is one nucleotide away. The chain links TRBV7-8 to TRBJ1-1; 8 bases align to TRBD1. Germline lookup yields CDR1 SGHVS and CDR2 FQNEAQ. The CDR3 has 14 amino acids. V lost 5 bases and J lost 9; bases outside the gene matches: 11. The CDR3 region has the DNA TGTGCCAGCAGCCCCGGACAGGGAGACGCTAAAGCTTTCTTT. Its protein product is CASSPGQGDAKAFF.

This chain uses TRBV29-1 with TRBJ2-3; D possibly corresponds to TRBD2 (7 bases). Germline CDR1 SQVTM, CDR2 ANQGSEA. V was pared by 6 bases and J by 0 bases, with 19 bases between. This CDR3 is 16 amino acids long. CDR3 coding DNA: TGCAGCGTGTCCGGTCGGGGGGCGATTAGCACAGATACGCAGTATTTT. It yields the protein CSVSGRGAISTDTQYF.

The V call is TRBV2, the J call TRBJ2-3, with 11 bases matching TRBD2. The trim removed 5 bases at V and 2 bases at J, leaving 6 bases unmatched. Germline V gene lookup returns CDR1 SNHLY and CDR2 FYNNEI. CDR3 length equals 16 residues. For the CDR3, the DNA is TGTGCCAGCAGTAGAGAGACTAGCGGGAACACAGATACGCAGTATTTT. Protein product: CASSRETSGNTDTQYF.

This clonotype was detected a few times. The genes are TRBV3-1 and TRBJ1-1; D perhaps matches TRBD1 (5 bases). The length of the CDR3 is 15 residues. The germline gives CDR1 LGHDT, CDR2 YNNKEL (reference sequence). The V end lost 1 base, the J end lost 6 bases, and 15 bases lay between the germline ends. CDR3 protein: CASSQGVGQGAEAFF. DNA for the CDR3: TGTGCCAGCAGCCAAGGTGTGGGGCAAGGGGCTGAAGCTTTCTTT.

This CDR3 reads CASSLTVENTEAFF. The CDR3 DNA sequence: TGTGCCAGCAGCCTGACAGTTGAGAACACTGAAGCTTTCTTT. The V gene is TRBV11-2, the J gene TRBJ1-1; D is possibly TRBD1 (5 bases). Deletions cut 5 bases from V and 1 base from J, with 11 bases between. The CDR3 totals 14 residues. Germline V CDR1 and CDR2: SGHAT, FQNNGV.